Listed below are T cell receptor beta chains from one sample, sequenced in a study of regulatory T cells in long-lasting Graves disease. TCRdb re-called the multiplex PCR reads through MiXCR, storing one row per CDR3 protein. The sample includes under 450,000 distinct CDR3 sequences, 15% to 20% of them seen just once. These data were also filed under a second study, of T cells in Graves' hyperthyroidism and ophthalmopathy.

The source was peripheral blood mononuclear cells (PBMCs), collected at new diagnosis, from a patient treated with antithyroid drugs. Receptors originate from a woman between 18 and 30 years old with Graves disease. CDR3s leave out the opening cysteine and the closing phenylalanine or tryptophan.

j_call: TRBJ1-2
v_call: TRBV28
cdr3_aa: ASSRTPKGGPNYGYT

j_call: TRBJ1-2
v_call: TRBV5-5
cdr3_aa: ASSLDRSLGYGYT

j_call: TRBJ2-7
v_call: TRBV7-8
cdr3_aa: ASSPDRSPLTTTEQY

j_call: TRBJ1-2
v_call: TRBV5-4
cdr3_aa: ASSLERTGAYGYT

j_call: TRBJ2-2
v_call: TRBV7-7
cdr3_aa: ASSLTPGAGELF

j_call: TRBJ2-2
v_call: TRBV2
cdr3_aa: ASIGTSGSAGELF

j_call: TRBJ2-7
v_call: TRBV10-3
cdr3_aa: AISESTGSISYEQY

j_call: TRBJ2-1
v_call: TRBV7-3
cdr3_aa: ASSLRQGGGGEQF

j_call: TRBJ2-5
v_call: TRBV12-3/TRBV12-4
cdr3_aa: ASNRDTQETQY

j_call: TRBJ1-1
v_call: TRBV18
cdr3_aa: ASSPQRALTEAF

j_call: TRBJ2-3
v_call: TRBV14
cdr3_aa: ASSQDISTDTQY

j_call: TRBJ1-1
v_call: TRBV13
cdr3_aa: ASSLWSRRNTEAF

j_call: TRBJ1-1
v_call: TRBV5-1
cdr3_aa: ASSFGGGMNTEAL

j_call: TRBJ2-4
v_call: TRBV19
cdr3_aa: ASRPKPSKTGTVKNIQY

j_call: TRBJ2-3
v_call: TRBV9
cdr3_aa: ASSLSHRTDTQY

j_call: TRBJ2-1
v_call: TRBV11-2
cdr3_aa: ASSDVTSGSNEQF

j_call: TRBJ1-5
v_call: TRBV5-1
cdr3_aa: ASSPDSGGNQPQH

j_call: TRBJ2-5
v_call: TRBV4-2
cdr3_aa: ASSQAARAGANQETQY

j_call: TRBJ1-1
v_call: TRBV3-1
cdr3_aa: ASSQEAGAGNTEAF

j_call: TRBJ2-1
v_call: TRBV7-2
cdr3_aa: ASSFRGQGNEQF